This T cell receptor beta chain appears in the sequencing data of a study of cytomegalovirus exposure and HLA in healthy donors. Overall study results and limits: Overall, approximately 180 TCR beta chains were annotated as cytomegalovirus-associated.

This clone occurred once. Its cognate antigen is unknown. Per the germline V gene, CDR1 is MDHEN and CDR2 is SYDVKM. Trimming stripped 3 bases from V and 10 bases from J, with 13 bases between. This CDR3 contains 14 residues. The study ran its PCR with 60 Vbeta and 13 Jbeta primers. Measured with immunoSEQ multiplex PCR; TCRdb has only the in-frame clones, and not every one. The sample carries about 160,000 clones, 81% recorded once. The chain employs TRBV28 and TRBJ1-6; a possible D gene is TRBD1 (5 bases). The sequence derives from a man aged 45-65 years in good health and CMV-seropositive. The specimen sequenced was PBMCs. The CDR3 sequence is CASSFGQGYSPLHF. The DNA of the CDR3 is TGTGCCAGCAGTTTCGGGCAGGGTTACTCACCCCTCCACTTT.